The 15 T cell receptor beta chains in this list originate from one sample, sequenced in a study of T-cell reconstitution after alpha-beta-depleted transplantation in children. It was with unique molecular identifiers that the TCRbeta library was prepared. TCRdb redid the calling of the PCR reads with MiXCR, one entry per CDR3 protein. The repertoire consists of 450,000 to 500,000 distinct CDR3 sequences, with 9.5% to 15% occurring once and the leading ten covering under 7%. The sequencing used PBMCs from the stem cell graft donor, collected from the stem cell graft. These receptor sequences come from a human donor who donated a stem cell graft to a child with combined immunodeficiency.

The sample holds many counts of this clonotype. The chain links TRBV5-1 to TRBJ2-1, with a weak D call TRBD2 (6 bases). CDR3 length: 15 amino acids. Germline-derived CDR1 and CDR2 are SGHRS and YFSETQ. Trimming stripped 2 bases from V and 1 base from J, with 10 bases between. CDR3 sequence (DNA): TGCGCCAGCAGCTTAAGGAGCGGGTCCTACAATGAGCAGTTCTTC. It is translated as CASSLRSGSYNEQFF. Full variable domain (rest looked up from reference TRBV5-1 and TRBJ2-1): KAGVTQTPRYLIKTRGQQVTLSCSPISGHRSVSWYQQTPGQGLQFLFEYFSETQRNKGNFPGRFSGRQFSNSRSEMNVSTLELGDSALYLCASSLRSGSYNEQFFGPGTRLTVL.

This clonotype was recorded many times. The V call is TRBV12-3 or TRBV12-4, the J call TRBJ2-1, with 7 positions matching TRBD1. There are 15 residues in the CDR3. With 5 bases clipped from V and 4 bases from J, the junction kept 8 bases outside the gene matches. The CDR3 sequence is CASSPRQGFYNEQFF. The CDR3 nucleotides read TGTGCCAGCAGTCCAAGACAGGGATTTTACAATGAGCAGTTCTTC.

The chain carries TRBV12-3 or TRBV12-4 and TRBJ2-3; the D is unclear. There are 15 residues in the CDR3. V shed 7 bases and J shed 3 bases, with 17 bases lying between them. CDR3 bases: TGTGCCAGCACCGTACTGGCCATCGGTACAGATACGCAGTATTTT. This gives the protein CASTVLAIGTDTQYF.

This clonotype was observed a few times. This rearrangement joins TRBV7-9 to TRBJ2-7; perhaps TRBD2 as D (6 bases). CDR1 is SEHNR, CDR2 FQNEAQ, per germline (reference sequence). Trimming removed 3 bases at V and 7 bases at J, with 13 bases between. The CDR3 is 13 residues long. This CDR3 reads CASSLRGNGEQYF. In nucleotides, the CDR3 is TGTGCCAGCAGCTTGCGCGGGAACGGGGAGCAGTACTTC.

This clonotype has just a few counts. This sequence joins TRBV6-2 or TRBV6-3 and TRBJ2-1; D unclear. Trimming removed 6 bases at V and 2 bases at J, with 11 bases between. This CDR3 has 14 amino acids. In germline, CDR1 is MNHEY, CDR2 SVGEGT. The CDR3 bases are TGTGCCAGCAGCCCCGGGTTTACCTACAATGAGCAGTTCTTC. It specifies CASSPGFTYNEQFF.

This clonotype was seen ten or more times. The chain couples TRBV29-1 to TRBJ2-2; possible D gene TRBD1, 6 bases. The CDR3 extends over 13 amino acids. V was trimmed by 2 bases and J by 7 bases, leaving 11 bases between them. From germline, CDR1 is SQVTM and CDR2 ANQGSEA. The CDR3 reads CSVEWGHGGELFF. The CDR3 bases are TGCAGCGTTGAATGGGGGCATGGCGGGGAGCTGTTTTTT.

This chain uses TRBV4-3 with TRBJ2-7, with a tentative D call TRBD2 (5 bases). V was clipped by 4 bases and J by 7 bases, with 14 bases between them. The V gene's germline CDR1 is LGHNA and CDR2 YSLEER. CDR3 size: 13 residues. CDR3 sequence reads: CASSPGLSLEQYF. CDR3 DNA: TGCGCCAGCAGCCCAGGACTCAGTTTGGAGCAGTACTTC.

This clonotype has a handful of counts. The genes are TRBV7-9 and TRBJ2-4; D may be TRBD1 or TRBD2 (5 bases each). Germline CDR1 and CDR2: SEHNR and FQNEAQ (reference sequence). Trimming removed 4 bases at V and 5 bases at J, with 9 bases between. This CDR3 has 13 residues. For the CDR3, the DNA is TGTGCCAGCAGCTCAGGGAGCCAAAACATTCAGTACTTC. Protein sequence: CASSSGSQNIQYF. Full variable domain (outside the CDR3, taken from reference TRBV7-9 and TRBJ2-4): DTGVSQNPRHKITKRGQNVTFRCDPISEHNRLYWYRQTLGQGPEFLTYFQNEAQLEKSRLLSDRFSAERPKGSFSTLEIQRTEQGDSAMYLCASSSGSQNIQYFGAGTRLSVL.

The chain is built from TRBV10-3 and TRBJ2-5, with D possibly being TRBD2 (5 bases). This CDR3 has 11 amino acids. Trimming removed 6 bases from V and 5 bases from J, with 7 bases in between. Germline values: CDR1 ENHRY, CDR2 SYGVKD. CDR3 bases: TGTGCCATCAGGGGAGAGGAGACCCAGTACTTC. The encoded protein is CAIRGEETQYF.

This clonotype has ten or more counts. V usage is TRBV13 and J usage is TRBJ2-3, with 9 bases fitting TRBD2. The CDR3 is 16 amino acids. Trimming cost V 2 bases and J 5 bases; bases outside gene matches: 8. Germline CDR1 and CDR2: PRHDT and FYEKMQ (reference sequence). The CDR3 DNA follows: TGTGCCAGCAGCTTATCGTTAGCGGGAGAGAAAGATACGCAGTATTTT. It translates to CASSLSLAGEKDTQYF.

A few counts support this clonotype. This chain links TRBV25-1 with TRBJ1-6; TRBD1 might be the D (5 bases). CDR1 and CDR2 from the germline V gene are MGHDK and SYGVNS. Trimming took 5 bases from V and 10 from J, leaving 15 bases between them. The CDR3 is 14 residues long. The CDR3, as DNA: TGTGCCAGCAGTCCCCCCGGGGGGTACTCACCCCTCCACTTT. As protein: CASSPPGGYSPLHF.

This clonotype was observed a handful of times. V gene TRBV27 combines with J gene TRBJ2-1; weak D call: TRBD2 (6 bases). Germline CDR1 MNHEY, CDR2 SMNVEV (reference sequence). This CDR3 is 13 amino acids long. V gave up 2 bases and J gave up 10 bases, with 12 bases separating them. CDR3 bases: TGTGCCAGCAGTTTAGCCCTCCTAGCGGAGCAGTTCTTC. Translated: CASSLALLAEQFF.

This clonotype was observed at least ten times. This chain connects TRBV12-3 or TRBV12-4 to TRBJ2-7; either TRBD1 or TRBD2 may fit D (6 bases each). Trimming removed 6 bases from V and 2 bases from J, with 11 bases in between. This CDR3 is built from 13 residues. The CDR3 loop reads CASRSGATYEQYF. DNA for the CDR3: TGTGCCAGCAGGTCGGGGGCTACCTACGAGCAGTACTTC.

Only a few counts were recorded for this clonotype. The V and J genes are TRBV5-1 and TRBJ1-1, with D possibly being TRBD1 (6 bases). This CDR3 has 17 residues. The V end was cut by 4 bases, the J end by 1 base, with 20 bases between. Germline assignment: CDR1 SGHRS and CDR2 YFSETQ. The CDR3 nucleotides are TGCGCCAGCAGCCCCCCGGCGGCAGGGGCGCCGAACACTGAAGCTTTCTTT. Residues: CASSPPAAGAPNTEAFF. Full variable domain (rest looked up from reference TRBV5-1 and TRBJ1-1): KAGVTQTPRYLIKTRGQQVTLSCSPISGHRSVSWYQQTPGQGLQFLFEYFSETQRNKGNFPGRFSGRQFSNSRSEMNVSTLELGDSALYLCASSPPAAGAPNTEAFFGQGTRLTVV.

V gene TRBV25-1 combines with J gene TRBJ2-3; 13 bases map to TRBD2. The CDR3 length is 15 residues. Losses at the gene ends were 6 bases for V and 7 bases for J; bases not matched to a gene: 7. Germline V gives CDR1 MGHDK, CDR2 SYGVNS. The CDR3 is CASRDRTSGGNTQYF. DNA of the CDR3: TGTGCCAGCAGGGATCGGACTAGCGGGGGAAATACGCAGTATTTT.